This TCR beta chain was obtained from a study of blood T cell repertoires in COVID-19 (TCRdb year 2020). Study-wide context: Collaborator samples came from the United States, Italy and Spain and covered acute and convalescent phases of COVID-19. The material from the prospective study consisted of cDNA or gDNA derived from T cells, B-cell-depleted T cells, or PBMCs. Subjects who had been exposed to COVID-19, were actively infected with it, or had recovered from it provided the deeply sampled blood TCRbeta repertoires that made up the dataset. A freely available public database, intended as a resource for researchers studying the immune response to SARS-CoV-2, is where the repertoires were released. The samples were drawn from two sources: the first 160 participants of the ongoing ImmuneRACE study, and 950 to 1,500 subjects contributed by 6 global collaborators. A de-identified subject ID, COVID-19 status, age in years and sex were almost always included in the sample metadata. Where available, HLA class I and class II types were taken from metadata supplied by the sample provider and were not determined by assay-based typing. General study outcomes and caveats: The quantity of clinical and demographic metadata differed by source and by participant and was supplied without curation.

At one collaborating source in Seattle, patients were enrolled during active infection and were followed longitudinally through the course of disease. Collaborating institutions collected whole blood in K2EDTA tubes following their own protocols. For TCRbeta analysis, collaborator samples were shipped as frozen whole blood, as isolated PBMCs, or as DNA extracted from either sample type. TCRbeta CDR3 regions were amplified from genomic DNA using the immunoSEQ Assay, a bias-controlled multiplex PCR. In the original analysis: The number of nucleated cells in each sample was estimated by amplification of reference gene primers within the assay. Sequence reads were collapsed and filtered to measure the absolute abundance of every unique TCRbeta CDR3 rearrangement. For each sample, productive Simpson clonality was calculated as the square root of Simpson's diversity index over productive rearrangements. Entries here come from immuneACCESS through TCRdb and include only in-frame sequences with V and J called. Some clones fail to appear in such tables; in the studies checked, an unresolved V gene covers under half of the shortfall, and the cause of the remainder is unknown. The V and J calls and clone size are taken from that table; D and trimming were inferred from the DNA. Across this sample there are 150,000 to 200,000 clones, with around 80% seen only once. Around 8% of the sample lies in the top ten.

As regards this clone: The antigen it binds to is not known. Base qualities are not at hand, and no much larger clone is one base apart.

This TCR came from a woman aged 55-69 years with COVID-19, enrolled during active disease. The sample comprised peripheral blood.

The DNA is as follows: TGTGCCAGCAGTGAACCGGGACAGGGGTCTGGAAACACCATATATTTT. The encoded protein is CASSEPGQGSGNTIYF. The receptor chain draws on TRBV2 and TRBJ1-3, and 10 bases in between align with TRBD1. Taken from cysteine to phenylalanine, the CDR3 has 16 residues. Solely the CDR3 DNA is kept, with 48 bases framed from the first base. CDR1 is given as SNHLY and CDR2 as FYNNEI, both from the germline V gene. V loses 2 bases at its end and J loses 1 base; junction bases beyond the gene matches: 2.